This entry lists 6 T cell receptor beta chains sequenced from one sample in a study of OX40 agonist ivuxolimab in advanced cancers. Profiled with immunoSEQ multiplex PCR; TCRdb holds only in-frame clones, not every one. The sample shows fewer than 25,000 clones, approximately 80% of them seen only once. The sample here was CD4+ or CD8+ T cells sorted from blood, taken in a trial of the OX40 agonist ivuxolimab. The receptors derive from an adult with an advanced solid tumor such as melanoma, head and neck, liver or kidney cancer.

The chain joins TRBV5-5 to TRBJ2-3; no clear D. The germline V and J ends were trimmed by 0 bases and 2 bases, with 10 bases remaining between them. From germline, CDR1 is SGHKS and CDR2 YYEKEE (reference sequence). The CDR3 totals 15 residues. The CDR3 is CASSLVEWATDTQYF. The CDR3 nucleotides are TGTGCCAGCAGCTTGGTTGAGTGGGCCACAGATACGCAGTATTTT.

The chain uses TRBV4-1 and TRBJ2-3; TRBD1 agrees at 10 bases. Germline assignment: CDR1 MGHRA and CDR2 YSYEKL. The trim removed 1 base at V and 3 bases at J, leaving 1 base unmatched. The CDR3 length is 15 residues. CDR3 residues: CASSQGQGATDTQYF. CDR3 bases: TGCGCCAGCAGCCAAGGACAGGGGGCAACAGATACGCAGTATTTT.

This chain uses TRBV6-5 with TRBJ2-3; perhaps D is TRBD1 or TRBD2 (5 bases each). The CDR3 sequence is 13 residues long. Trimming cost V 7 bases and J 4 bases, with 12 bases left between them. Germline assignment: CDR1 MNHEY and CDR2 SVGAGI. Here the CDR3 DNA reads TGTGCCAGCAACGAACTAGGGGCAGATACGCAGTATTTT. It encodes CASNELGADTQYF.

The chain employs TRBV27 and TRBJ2-3, with 9 bases matching TRBD1. Per the germline V gene, CDR1 is MNHEY and CDR2 is SMNVEV (reference sequence). The J segment lost 4 bases and the V segment lost 3 bases, leaving 8 bases of the junction unmatched. This CDR3 has 16 residues. As DNA, the CDR3 is TGTGCCAGCAGTTTCACCGGGACAGGGCGGCCAGATACGCAGTATTTT. Encoded protein: CASSFTGTGRPDTQYF.

This rearrangement joins TRBV4-2 to TRBJ1-3; 8 bases are a match to TRBD1. Trimming took 4 bases from V and 1 from J; bases not matched to a gene: 24. CDR1 and CDR2 from the germline V gene are LGHNA and YNFKEQ. The CDR3 covers 22 residues. The CDR3 DNA is TGTGCCAGCAGCCTTATACACTTCGGGATCGGGACAGGCTTTTTTTCTGGAAACACCATATATTTT. Encoded protein: CASSLIHFGIGTGFFSGNTIYF.

The chain joins TRBV2 to TRBJ1-2; D not certain. Looked up from germline, CDR1 is SNHLY and CDR2 is FYNNEI. Trimming removed 8 bases from V and 2 bases from J, with 12 bases in between. The CDR3 loop spans 13 amino acids. CDR3: CASPGGRNYGYTF. The CDR3 nucleotides read TGTGCCAGCCCGGGTGGACGGAACTATGGCTACACCTTC.